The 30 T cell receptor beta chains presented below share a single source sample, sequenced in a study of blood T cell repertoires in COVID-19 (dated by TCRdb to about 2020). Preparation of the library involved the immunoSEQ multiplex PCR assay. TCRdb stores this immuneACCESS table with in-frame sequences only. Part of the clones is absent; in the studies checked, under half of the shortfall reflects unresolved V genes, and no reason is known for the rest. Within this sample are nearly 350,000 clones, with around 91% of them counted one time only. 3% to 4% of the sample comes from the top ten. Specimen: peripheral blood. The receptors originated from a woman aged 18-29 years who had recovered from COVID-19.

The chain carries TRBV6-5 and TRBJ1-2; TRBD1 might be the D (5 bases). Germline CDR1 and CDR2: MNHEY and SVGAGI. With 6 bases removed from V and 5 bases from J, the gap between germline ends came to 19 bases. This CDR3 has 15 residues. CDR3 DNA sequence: TGTGCCAGCAGCTCCGACAGAGCCCTTTGGTATGGCTACACCTTC. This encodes CASSSDRALWYGYTF.

The CDR3 loop is CASSQDRGSPGYTF. The CDR3 DNA reads as TGTGCCAGCAGCCAAGATCGAGGCAGTCCTGGCTACACCTTC. The chain is built from TRBV4-2 and TRBJ1-2; D gene unclear. V lost 0 bases to trimming and J lost 7 bases, with 12 bases between them. From germline, CDR1 is LGHNA and CDR2 YNFKEQ. CDR3 size: 14 residues.

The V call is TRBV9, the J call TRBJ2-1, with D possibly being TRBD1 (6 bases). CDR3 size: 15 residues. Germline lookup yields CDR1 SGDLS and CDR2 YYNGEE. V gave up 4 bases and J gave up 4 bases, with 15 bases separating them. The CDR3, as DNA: TGTGCCAGCAGCCTTACGACAGGAAATTACAATGAGCAGTTCTTC. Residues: CASSLTTGNYNEQFF.

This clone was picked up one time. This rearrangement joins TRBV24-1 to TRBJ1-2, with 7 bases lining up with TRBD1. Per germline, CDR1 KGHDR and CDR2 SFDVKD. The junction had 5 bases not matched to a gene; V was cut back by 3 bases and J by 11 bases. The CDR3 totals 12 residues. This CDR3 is CATSDTDRVYTF. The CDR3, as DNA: TGTGCCACCAGTGATACTGACAGGGTTTACACCTTC.

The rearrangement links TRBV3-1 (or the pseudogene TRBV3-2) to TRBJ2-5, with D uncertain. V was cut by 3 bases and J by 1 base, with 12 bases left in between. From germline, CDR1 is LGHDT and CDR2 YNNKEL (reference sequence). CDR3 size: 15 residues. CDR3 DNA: TGTGCCAGCAGCCAGCGGCGGCCCGTCCAAGAGACCCAGTACTTC. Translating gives CASSQRRPVQETQYF.

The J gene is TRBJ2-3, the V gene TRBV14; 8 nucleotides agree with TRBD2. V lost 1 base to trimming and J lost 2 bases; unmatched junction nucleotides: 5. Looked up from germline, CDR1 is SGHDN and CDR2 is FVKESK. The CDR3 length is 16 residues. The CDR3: CASSQASGRPTDTQYF. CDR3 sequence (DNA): TGTGCCAGCAGCCAAGCCAGCGGGAGACCCACAGATACGCAGTATTTT.

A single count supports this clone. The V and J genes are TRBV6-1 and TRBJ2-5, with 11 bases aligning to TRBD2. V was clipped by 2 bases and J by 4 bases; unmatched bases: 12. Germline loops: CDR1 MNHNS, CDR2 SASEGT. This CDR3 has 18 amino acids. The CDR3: CASSETQALAGESETQYF. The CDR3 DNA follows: TGTGCCAGCAGTGAAACCCAGGCACTAGCGGGAGAGTCAGAGACCCAGTACTTC.

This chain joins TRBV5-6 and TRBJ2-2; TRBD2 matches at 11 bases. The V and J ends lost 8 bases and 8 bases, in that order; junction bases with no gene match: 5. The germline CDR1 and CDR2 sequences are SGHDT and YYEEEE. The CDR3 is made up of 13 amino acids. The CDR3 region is CASLAGGSGELFF. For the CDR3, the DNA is TGTGCCAGTCTAGCGGGAGGATCGGGGGAGCTGTTTTTT.

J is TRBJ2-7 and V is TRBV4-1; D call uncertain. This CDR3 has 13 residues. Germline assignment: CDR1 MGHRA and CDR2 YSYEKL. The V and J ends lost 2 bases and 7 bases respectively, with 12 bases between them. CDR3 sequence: CASSQFVLEEQYV. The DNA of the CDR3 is TGCGCCAGCAGCCAATTCGTCCTTGAGGAGCAGTACGTC.

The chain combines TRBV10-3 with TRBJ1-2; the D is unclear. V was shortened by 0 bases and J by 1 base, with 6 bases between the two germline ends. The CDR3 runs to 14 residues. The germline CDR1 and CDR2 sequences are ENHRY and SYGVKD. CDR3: CAISESGVNYGYTF. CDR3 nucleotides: TGTGCCATCAGTGAGTCCGGGGTTAACTATGGCTACACCTTC.

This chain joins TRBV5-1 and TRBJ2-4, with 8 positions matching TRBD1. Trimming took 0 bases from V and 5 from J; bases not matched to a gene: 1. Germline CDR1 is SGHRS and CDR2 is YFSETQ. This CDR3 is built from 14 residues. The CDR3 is CASSLDRGENIQYF. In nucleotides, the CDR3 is TGCGCCAGCAGCTTGGACAGGGGGGAAAACATTCAGTACTTC. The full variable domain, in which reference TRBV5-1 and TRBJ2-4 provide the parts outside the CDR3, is KAGVTQTPRYLIKTRGQQVTLSCSPISGHRSVSWYQQTPGQGLQFLFEYFSETQRNKGNFPGRFSGRQFSNSRSEMNVSTLELGDSALYLCASSLDRGENIQYFGAGTRLSVL.

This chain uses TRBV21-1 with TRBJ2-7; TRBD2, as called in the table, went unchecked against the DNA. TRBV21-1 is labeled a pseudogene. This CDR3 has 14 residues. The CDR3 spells CASSNSLFSYEQYV. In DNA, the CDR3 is TGTGCCAGCAGCAACTCCCTCTTCTCCTACGAGCAGTACGTC.

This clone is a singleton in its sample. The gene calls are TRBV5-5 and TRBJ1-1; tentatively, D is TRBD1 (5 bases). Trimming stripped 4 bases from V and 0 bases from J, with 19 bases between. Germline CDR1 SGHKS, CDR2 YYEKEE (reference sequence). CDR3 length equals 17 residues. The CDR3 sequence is CASSRFGGGRLNTEAFF. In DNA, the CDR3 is TGTGCCAGCAGCCGATTCGGGGGTGGCCGCCTGAACACTGAAGCTTTCTTT.

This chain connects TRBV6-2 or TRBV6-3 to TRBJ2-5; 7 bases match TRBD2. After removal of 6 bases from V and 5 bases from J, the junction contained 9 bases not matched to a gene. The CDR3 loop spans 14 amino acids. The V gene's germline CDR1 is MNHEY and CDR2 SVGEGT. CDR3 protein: CASSPSPAGETQYF. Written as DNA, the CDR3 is TGTGCCAGCAGCCCATCACCAGCGGGGGAGACCCAGTACTTC.

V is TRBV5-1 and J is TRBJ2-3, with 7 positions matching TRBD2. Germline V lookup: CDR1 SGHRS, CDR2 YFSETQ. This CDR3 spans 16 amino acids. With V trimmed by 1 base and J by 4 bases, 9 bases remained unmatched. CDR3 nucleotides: TGCGCCAGCAGCTTGTATGGGCGGGAGCTCGCAGATACGCAGTATTTT. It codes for CASSLYGRELADTQYF.

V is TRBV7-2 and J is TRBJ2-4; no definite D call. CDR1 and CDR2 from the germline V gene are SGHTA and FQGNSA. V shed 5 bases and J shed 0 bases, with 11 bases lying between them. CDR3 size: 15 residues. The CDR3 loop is CASSPNSVAKNIQYF. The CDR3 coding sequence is TGTGCCAGCAGCCCGAACTCCGTAGCCAAAAACATTCAGTACTTC. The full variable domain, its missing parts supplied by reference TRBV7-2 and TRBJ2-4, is GAGVSQSPSNKVTEKGKDVELRCDPISGHTALYWYRQSLGQGLEFLIYFQGNSAPDKSGLPSDRFSAERTGGSVSTLTIQRTQQEDSAVYLCASSPNSVAKNIQYFGAGTRLSVL.

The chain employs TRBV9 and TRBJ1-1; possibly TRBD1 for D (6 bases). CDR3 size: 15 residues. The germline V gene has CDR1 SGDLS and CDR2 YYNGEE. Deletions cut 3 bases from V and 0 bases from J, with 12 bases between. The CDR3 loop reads CASSAGDHMNTEAFF. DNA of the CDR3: TGTGCCAGCAGCGCAGGGGACCACATGAACACTGAAGCTTTCTTT.

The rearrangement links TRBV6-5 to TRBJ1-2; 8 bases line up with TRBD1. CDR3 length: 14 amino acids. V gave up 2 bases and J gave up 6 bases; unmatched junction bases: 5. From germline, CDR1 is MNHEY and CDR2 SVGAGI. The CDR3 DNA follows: TGTGCCAGCAGTTACATAGGACAGGGACATGGCTACACCTTC. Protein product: CASSYIGQGHGYTF.

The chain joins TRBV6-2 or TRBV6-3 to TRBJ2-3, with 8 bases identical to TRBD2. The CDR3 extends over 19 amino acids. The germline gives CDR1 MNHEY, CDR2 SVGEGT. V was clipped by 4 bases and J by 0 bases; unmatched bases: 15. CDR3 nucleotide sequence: TGTGCCAGCAGTTTTCGTCTAGCGGGTAACCTTTCGAGCACAGATACGCAGTATTTT. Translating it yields CASSFRLAGNLSSTDTQYF.

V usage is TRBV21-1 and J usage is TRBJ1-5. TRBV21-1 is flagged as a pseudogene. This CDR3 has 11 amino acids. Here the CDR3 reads CASSRSQPQHF. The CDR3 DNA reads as TGTGCCAGCAGCAGGAGTCAGCCCCAGCATTTT.

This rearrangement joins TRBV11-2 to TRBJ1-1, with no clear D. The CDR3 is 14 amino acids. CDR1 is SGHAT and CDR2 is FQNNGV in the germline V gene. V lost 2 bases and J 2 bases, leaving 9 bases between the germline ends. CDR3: CASSLLQVNTEAFF. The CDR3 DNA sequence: TGTGCCAGCAGCTTACTGCAGGTAAACACTGAAGCTTTCTTT.

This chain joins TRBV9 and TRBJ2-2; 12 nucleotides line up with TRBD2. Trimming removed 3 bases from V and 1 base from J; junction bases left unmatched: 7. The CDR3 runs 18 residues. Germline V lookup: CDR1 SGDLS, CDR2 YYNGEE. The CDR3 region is CASSAGLAGSGNTGELFF. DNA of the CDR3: TGTGCCAGCAGCGCAGGACTAGCGGGAAGCGGGAACACCGGGGAGCTGTTTTTT.

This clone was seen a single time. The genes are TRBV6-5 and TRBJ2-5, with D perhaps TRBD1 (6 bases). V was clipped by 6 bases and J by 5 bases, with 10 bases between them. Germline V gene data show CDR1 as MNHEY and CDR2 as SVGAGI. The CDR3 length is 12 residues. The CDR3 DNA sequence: TGTGCCAGCAGCCTCAGGGGTGAGACCCAGTACTTC. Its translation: CASSLRGETQYF.

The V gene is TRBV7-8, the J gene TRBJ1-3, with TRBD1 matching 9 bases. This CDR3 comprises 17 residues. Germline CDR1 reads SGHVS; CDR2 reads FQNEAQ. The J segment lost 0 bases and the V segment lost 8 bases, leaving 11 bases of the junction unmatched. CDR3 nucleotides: TGTGCCAGCGGCAGAGGGACAGGGTACCCCTCTGGAAACACCATATATTTT. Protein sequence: CASGRGTGYPSGNTIYF.

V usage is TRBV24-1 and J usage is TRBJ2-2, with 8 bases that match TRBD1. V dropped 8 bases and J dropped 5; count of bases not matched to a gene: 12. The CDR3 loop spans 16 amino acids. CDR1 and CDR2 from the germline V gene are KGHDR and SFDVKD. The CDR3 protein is CATIPPGQALTGELFF. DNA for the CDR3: TGTGCCACCATACCCCCGGGACAGGCTTTAACCGGGGAGCTGTTTTTT.

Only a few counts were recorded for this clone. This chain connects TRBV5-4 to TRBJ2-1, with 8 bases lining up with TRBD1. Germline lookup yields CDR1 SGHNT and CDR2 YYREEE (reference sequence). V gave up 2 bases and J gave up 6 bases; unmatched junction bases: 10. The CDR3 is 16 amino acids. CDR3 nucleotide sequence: TGTGCCAGCAGCTTTTCGGCAGGGGGCATCTTCAATGAGCAGTTCTTC. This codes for CASSFSAGGIFNEQFF.

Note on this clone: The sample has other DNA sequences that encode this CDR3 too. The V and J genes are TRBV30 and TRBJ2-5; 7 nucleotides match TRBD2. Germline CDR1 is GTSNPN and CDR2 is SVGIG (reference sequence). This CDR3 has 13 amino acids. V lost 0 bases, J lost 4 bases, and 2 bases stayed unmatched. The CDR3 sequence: CAWSVRGRETQYF. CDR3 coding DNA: TGTGCCTGGAGTGTACGCGGGAGAGAGACCCAGTACTTC.

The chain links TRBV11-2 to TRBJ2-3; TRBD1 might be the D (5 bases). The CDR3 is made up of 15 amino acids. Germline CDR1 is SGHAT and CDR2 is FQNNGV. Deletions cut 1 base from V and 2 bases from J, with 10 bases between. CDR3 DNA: TGTGCCAGCAGCTTAGTCCCAGGGCCCACAGATACGCAGTATTTT. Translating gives CASSLVPGPTDTQYF.

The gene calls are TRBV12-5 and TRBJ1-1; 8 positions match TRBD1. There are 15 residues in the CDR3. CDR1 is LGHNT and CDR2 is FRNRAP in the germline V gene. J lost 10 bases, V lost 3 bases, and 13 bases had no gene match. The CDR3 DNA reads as TGTGCTAGTGGTTTTATATCCGGGACAGGTCCGGTAGCTTTCTTT. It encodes CASGFISGTGPVAFF. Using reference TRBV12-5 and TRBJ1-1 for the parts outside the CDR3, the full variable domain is DARVTQTPRHKVTEMGQEVTMRCQPILGHNTVFWYRQTMMQGLELLAYFRNRAPLDDSGMPKDRFSAEMPDATLATLKIQPSEPRDSAVYFCASGFISGTGPVAFFGQGTRLTVV.

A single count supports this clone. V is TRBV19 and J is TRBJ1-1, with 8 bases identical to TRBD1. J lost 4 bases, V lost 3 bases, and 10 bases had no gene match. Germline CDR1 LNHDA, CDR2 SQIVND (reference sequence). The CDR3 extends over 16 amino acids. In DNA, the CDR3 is TGTGCCAGTAGTATCGGGACAGGACGTCCACCCACTGAAGCTTTCTTT. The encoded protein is CASSIGTGRPPTEAFF.